Sequencing of this T cell receptor (beta chain) was carried out in a study of PD-L1 blockade in urothelial cancer. Overall study: It was at some point between 2013 and 2014 that patients started atezolizumab at 1,200 mg intravenously every 3 weeks. Blood analyses occurred 3 weeks (second dose) and 6 weeks post treatment start.

The germline gives CDR1 SNHLY, CDR2 FYNNEI. V shed 7 bases and J shed 0 bases, with 14 bases lying between them. The CDR3 is 15 residues long. Profiled with immunoSEQ multiplex PCR; TCRdb holds only in-frame clones, not every one. The sample lists approximately 100,000 clones; around 82% were seen once. This specimen was PBMCs, taken around atezolizumab (anti-PD-L1) treatment. The TCR sequence derives from a man aged 50-60 years with urothelial cancer. The gene calls are TRBV2 and TRBJ2-3, with a weak D call TRBD2 (6 bases). CDR3 loop: CASNRLASSTDTQYF. The CDR3 DNA follows: TGTGCCAGCAACCGTCTAGCGTCTAGCACAGATACGCAGTATTTT.